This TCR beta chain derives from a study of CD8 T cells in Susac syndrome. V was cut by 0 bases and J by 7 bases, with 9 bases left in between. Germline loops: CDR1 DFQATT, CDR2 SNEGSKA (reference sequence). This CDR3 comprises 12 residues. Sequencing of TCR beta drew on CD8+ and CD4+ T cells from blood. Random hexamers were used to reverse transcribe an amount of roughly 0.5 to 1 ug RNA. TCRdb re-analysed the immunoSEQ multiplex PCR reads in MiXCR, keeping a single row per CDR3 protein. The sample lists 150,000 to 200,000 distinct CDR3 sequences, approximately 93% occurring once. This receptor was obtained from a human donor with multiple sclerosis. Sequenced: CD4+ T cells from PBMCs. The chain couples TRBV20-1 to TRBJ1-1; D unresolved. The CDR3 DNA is TGCAGTGCTAGAGATTCGAGGTTTGAAGCTTTCTTT. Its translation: CSARDSRFEAFF.